Listed here is a single TCR beta chain. Its antigen is undetermined. In the same sample, other DNA sequences code for this CDR3. The data stem from a study of shared clonotypes between healthy human individuals. Study-level information: Per-donor plates numbered three CD4 naive, three CD4 memory, two CD8 naive and one CD8 memory. Whole-study findings and limits: Against clonotypes common to all four donors, non-shared ones had lower generation probabilities. Sequencing of the sorted subsets was shown by rarefaction to be incomplete despite large depth.

The V segment lost 3 bases and the J segment 2 bases; nucleotides outside the gene matches: 7. CDR1 and CDR2 (germline): MNHNS, SASEGT. This CDR3 spans 15 amino acids. In the authors' workflow: Owing to the provision of junction-only sequences devoid of quality scores by immunoSEQ, filtering differed. The table came from immunoSEQ multiplex PCR; TCRdb's copy has only in-frame clones and leaves some out. V, J and clone size were drawn from that table, and D and trimming were deduced from the DNA. The sample has 190,000 or so clones; 60% to 75% are singletons. The sequenced sample was memory CD4+ T cells sorted from blood. As for subset: CD45RA-negative fraction. This sequence joins TRBV6-1 and TRBJ2-7, with 7 bases identical to TRBD2. The clonotype originates from a man younger than 45 in good health. The CDR3 loop is CASSDMSGTTYEQYF. The CDR3 DNA reads TGTGCCAGCAGTGATATGAGCGGGACCACCTACGAGCAGTACTTC.